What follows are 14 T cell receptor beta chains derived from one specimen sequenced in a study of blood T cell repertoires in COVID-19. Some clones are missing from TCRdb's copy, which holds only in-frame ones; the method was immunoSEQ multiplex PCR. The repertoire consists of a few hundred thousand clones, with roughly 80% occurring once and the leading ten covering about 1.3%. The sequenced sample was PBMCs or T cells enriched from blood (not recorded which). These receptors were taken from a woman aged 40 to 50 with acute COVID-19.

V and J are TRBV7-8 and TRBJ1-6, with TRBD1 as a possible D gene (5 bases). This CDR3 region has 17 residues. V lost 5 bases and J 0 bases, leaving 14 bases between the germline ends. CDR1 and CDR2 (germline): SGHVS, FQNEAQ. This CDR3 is CASSPWGVSSYNSPLHF. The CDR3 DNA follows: TGTGCCAGCAGCCCCTGGGGGGTTAGCTCCTATAATTCACCCCTCCACTTT.

This CDR3 is CASSLRGTAPYEQYF. The CDR3 region has the DNA TGTGCCAGCAGTTTAAGAGGGACAGCTCCTTACGAGCAGTACTTC. V gene TRBV27 combines with J gene TRBJ2-7; 7 bases are shared with TRBD1. This CDR3 has 15 amino acids. V was pared by 2 bases and J by 4 bases, with 8 bases of the junction left unmatched. The germline CDR1 and CDR2 sequences are MNHEY and SMNVEV (reference sequence).

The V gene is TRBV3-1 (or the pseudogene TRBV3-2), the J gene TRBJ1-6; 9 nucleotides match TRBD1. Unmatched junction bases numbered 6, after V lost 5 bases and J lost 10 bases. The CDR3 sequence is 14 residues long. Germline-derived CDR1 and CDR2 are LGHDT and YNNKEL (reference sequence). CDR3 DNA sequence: TGTGCCAGCAGCTGGGGACAGGGAAACTCACCCCTCCACTTT. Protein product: CASSWGQGNSPLHF.

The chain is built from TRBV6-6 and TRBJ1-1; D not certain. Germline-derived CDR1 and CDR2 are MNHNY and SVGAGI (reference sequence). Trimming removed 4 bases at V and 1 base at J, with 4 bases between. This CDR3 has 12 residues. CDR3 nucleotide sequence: TGTGCCAGCAGTTCCCAGAACACTGAAGCTTTCTTT. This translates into CASSSQNTEAFF.

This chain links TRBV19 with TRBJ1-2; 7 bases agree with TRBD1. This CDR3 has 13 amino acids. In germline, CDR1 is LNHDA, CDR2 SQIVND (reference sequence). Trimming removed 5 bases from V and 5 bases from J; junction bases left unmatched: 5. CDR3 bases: TGTGCCAGTAGTCTGGACAGGTCGTATGGCTACACCTTC. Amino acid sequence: CASSLDRSYGYTF.

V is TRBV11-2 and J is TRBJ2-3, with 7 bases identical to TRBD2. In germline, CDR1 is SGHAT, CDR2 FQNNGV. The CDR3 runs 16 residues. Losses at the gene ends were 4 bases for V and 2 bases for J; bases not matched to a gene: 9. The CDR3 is CASSSTGTIPTDTQYF. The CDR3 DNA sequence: TGTGCCAGCAGCTCCACCGGGACTATTCCCACAGATACGCAGTATTTT.

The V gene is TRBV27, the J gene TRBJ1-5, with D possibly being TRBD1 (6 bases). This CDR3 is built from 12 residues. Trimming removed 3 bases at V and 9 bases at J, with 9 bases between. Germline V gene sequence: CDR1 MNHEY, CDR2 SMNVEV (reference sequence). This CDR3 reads CASSFPQGPQHF. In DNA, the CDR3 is TGTGCCAGCAGTTTCCCACAGGGGCCCCAGCATTTT.

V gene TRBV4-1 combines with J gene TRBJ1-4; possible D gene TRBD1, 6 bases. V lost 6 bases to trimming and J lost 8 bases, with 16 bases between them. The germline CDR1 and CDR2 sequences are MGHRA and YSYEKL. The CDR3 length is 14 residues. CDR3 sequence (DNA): TGCGCCAGCAGTCCAGGGGAAAGGAGGGAAAAACTGTTTTTT. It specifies CASSPGERREKLFF.

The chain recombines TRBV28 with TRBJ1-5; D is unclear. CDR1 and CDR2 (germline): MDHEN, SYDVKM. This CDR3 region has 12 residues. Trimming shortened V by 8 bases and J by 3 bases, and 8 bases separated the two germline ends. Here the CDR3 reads CASSQVNQPQHF. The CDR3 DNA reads TGTGCCAGCTCTCAGGTCAATCAGCCCCAGCATTTT.

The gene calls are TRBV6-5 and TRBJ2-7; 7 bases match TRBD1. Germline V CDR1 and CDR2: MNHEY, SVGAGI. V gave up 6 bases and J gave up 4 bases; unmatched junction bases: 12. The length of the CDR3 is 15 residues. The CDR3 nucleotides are TGTGCCAGCAGACCCCCAAAGGGGGCGCGGTACGAGCAGTACTTC. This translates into CASRPPKGARYEQYF.

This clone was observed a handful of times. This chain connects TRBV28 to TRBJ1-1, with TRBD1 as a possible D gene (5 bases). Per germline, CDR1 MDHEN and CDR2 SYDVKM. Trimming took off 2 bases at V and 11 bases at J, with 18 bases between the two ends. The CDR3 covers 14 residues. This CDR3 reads CASSLPRDAYQAFF. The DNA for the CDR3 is TGTGCCAGCAGTTTACCGCGGGACGCCTACCAGGCTTTCTTT.

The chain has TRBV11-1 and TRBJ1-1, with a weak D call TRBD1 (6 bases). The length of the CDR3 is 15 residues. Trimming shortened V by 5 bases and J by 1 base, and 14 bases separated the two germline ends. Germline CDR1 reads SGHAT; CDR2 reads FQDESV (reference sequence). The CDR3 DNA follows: TGTGCCAGCAGCCTTCTTGGCAGGGGGAACACTGAAGCTTTCTTT. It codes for CASSLLGRGNTEAFF.

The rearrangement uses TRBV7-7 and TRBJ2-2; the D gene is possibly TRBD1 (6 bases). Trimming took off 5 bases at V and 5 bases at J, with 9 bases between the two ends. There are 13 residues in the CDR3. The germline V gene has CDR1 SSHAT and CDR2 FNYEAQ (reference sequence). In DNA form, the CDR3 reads TGTGCCAGCAGCCACAGGGAGACCGGGGAGCTGTTTTTT. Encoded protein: CASSHRETGELFF. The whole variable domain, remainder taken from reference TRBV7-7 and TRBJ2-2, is GAGVSQSPRYKVTKRGQDVTLRCDPISSHATLYWYQQALGQGPEFLTYFNYEAQPDKSGLPSDRFSAERPEGSISTLTIQRTEQRDSAMYRCASSHRETGELFFGEGSRLTVL.

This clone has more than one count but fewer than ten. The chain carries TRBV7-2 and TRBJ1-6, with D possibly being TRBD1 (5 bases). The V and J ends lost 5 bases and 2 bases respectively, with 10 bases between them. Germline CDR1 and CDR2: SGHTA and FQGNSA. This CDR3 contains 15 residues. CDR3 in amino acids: CASSPRQPYNSPLHF. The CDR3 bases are TGTGCCAGCAGCCCGCGACAGCCCTATAATTCACCCCTCCACTTT.